Each of the 21 T cell receptor beta chains below was sequenced from the same sample in a study of blood T cell repertoires in COVID-19. Using immunoSEQ multiplex PCR, the repertoire was profiled, and TCRdb retains in-frame clones only, with some absent. The table lists hundreds of thousands of clones, about 87% of them singletons. Material: peripheral blood. The receptor set was obtained from a woman in her thirties or forties who had recovered from COVID-19.

The genes are TRBV4-1 and TRBJ1-1; D is possibly TRBD1 (5 bases). The CDR3 is made up of 15 amino acids. With 3 bases removed from V and 0 bases from J, the gap between germline ends came to 11 bases. Germline-derived CDR1 and CDR2 are MGHRA and YSYEKL. CDR3 protein: CASSQQTALNTEAFF. The CDR3 region has the DNA TGCGCCAGCAGCCAGCAGACAGCTTTGAACACTGAAGCTTTCTTT.

The chain is built from TRBV5-5 and TRBJ1-6; D is perhaps TRBD1 (6 bases). CDR3 size: 18 residues. V lost 3 bases to trimming and J lost 8 bases, with 24 bases between them. CDR1 and CDR2 (germline): SGHKS, YYEKEE (reference sequence). CDR3 DNA: TGTGCCAGCAGCTCGTCCGGGACACCCAAAAAATCGGATTCACCCCTCCACTTT. It translates to CASSSSGTPKKSDSPLHF.

The genes are TRBV11-2 and TRBJ2-7, with 7 bases fitting TRBD1. The CDR3 is 15 amino acids. In germline, CDR1 is SGHAT, CDR2 FQNNGV. V shed 3 bases and J 3 bases; nucleotides not matched to a gene: 8. CDR3 residues: CASSFPTGRVYEQYF. CDR3 DNA: TGTGCCAGCAGCTTTCCGACAGGGCGAGTCTACGAGCAGTACTTC.

V is TRBV29-1 and J is TRBJ1-3; TRBD1 might be the D (6 bases). This CDR3 region has 15 residues. Trimming removed 5 bases from V and 0 bases from J, with 14 bases in between. CDR1 and CDR2 from the germline V gene are SQVTM and ANQGSEA. The DNA of the CDR3 is TGCAGCGTTAGCCCGACAGGTCCCTCTGGAAACACCATATATTTT. It is translated as CSVSPTGPSGNTIYF.

The CDR3 here is CASSLEGAGGLYNEQFF. DNA of the CDR3: TGTGCCAGCAGCTTAGAAGGGGCGGGGGGCCTATACAATGAGCAGTTCTTC. This chain connects TRBV7-8 to TRBJ2-1; 8 bases agree with TRBD2. V dropped 1 base and J dropped 4; count of bases not matched to a gene: 9. CDR1 is SGHVS and CDR2 is FQNEAQ in the germline V gene. There are 17 residues in the CDR3.

The rearrangement joins TRBV5-1 to TRBJ2-6; unclear D gene. Germline V CDR1 and CDR2: SGHRS, YFSETQ. The CDR3 is 15 amino acids. The ends were cut back, 1 base at V and 1 base at J, with 6 bases in the middle. The CDR3 bases are TGCGCCAGCAGCTTGTCGCGATCTGGGGCCAACGTCCTGACTTTC. Translating it yields CASSLSRSGANVLTF.

The chain recombines TRBV6-2 or TRBV6-3 with TRBJ1-5; 8 bases line up with TRBD1. J gave up 4 bases and V 5 bases, and 7 bases lay outside the gene matches. The CDR3 extends over 15 amino acids. Germline assignment: CDR1 MNHEY and CDR2 SVGEGT. CDR3 amino acids: CASSPGQGPNQPQHF. CDR3 nucleotides: TGTGCCAGCAGTCCCGGACAGGGTCCAAATCAGCCCCAGCATTTT.

The J gene is TRBJ2-1, the V gene TRBV6-1, with a tentative D call TRBD1 (5 bases). The CDR3 consists of 15 residues. V gave up 2 bases and J gave up 2 bases, with 10 bases separating them. Germline CDR1 and CDR2: MNHNS and SASEGT. CDR3 DNA: TGTGCCAGCAGTGAAAGGGGTTACCCCTACAATGAGCAGTTCTTC. This translates into CASSERGYPYNEQFF.

This clone was seen only a few times. The chain recombines TRBV5-5 with TRBJ1-2, with D tentatively TRBD1 (6 bases). Germline values: CDR1 SGHKS, CDR2 YYEKEE (reference sequence). The CDR3 loop spans 15 amino acids. V was clipped by 2 bases and J by 7 bases, with 18 bases between them. The CDR3 DNA sequence: TGTGCCAGCAGCTTTCTTTCAGGGGAAGGAGGTGGCTACACCTTC. It encodes CASSFLSGEGGGYTF. Supplemented by reference TRBV5-5 and TRBJ1-2, the full variable domain reads DAGVTQSPTHLIKTRGQQVTLRCSPISGHKSVSWYQQVLGQGPQFIFQYYEKEERGRGNFPDRFSARQFPNYSSELNVNALLLGDSALYLCASSFLSGEGGGYTFGSGTRLTVV.

The J gene is TRBJ1-2, the V gene TRBV29-1, with a weak D call TRBD1 (5 bases). CDR1 SQVTM and CDR2 ANQGSEA come from the germline V gene. This CDR3 region has 12 residues. V gave up 4 bases and J gave up 10 bases, with 16 bases separating them. Here the CDR3 reads CSVGRDPGDYTF. The DNA of the CDR3 is TGCAGCGTTGGGCGGGACCCAGGTGACTACACCTTC.

This clone was seen only a few times. The chain couples TRBV6-4 to TRBJ2-3; D might be TRBD1 (5 bases). V was shortened by 6 bases and J by 4 bases, with 14 bases between the two germline ends. CDR3 length: 14 residues. Germline CDR1 MRHNA, CDR2 SNTAGT. Here the CDR3 reads CASSREREADTQYF. The CDR3 DNA is TGTGCCAGCAGCAGGGAAAGAGAGGCAGATACGCAGTATTTT.

This clone was detected only once. V usage is TRBV6-5 and J usage is TRBJ1-2; tentative D call: TRBD1 (5 bases). Per germline, CDR1 MNHEY and CDR2 SVGAGI. V was pared by 7 bases and J by 3 bases, with 15 bases between. The CDR3 covers 14 residues. The CDR3 protein is CASIPSGGDYGYTF. The DNA for the CDR3 is TGTGCCAGCATCCCCTCGGGGGGAGACTATGGCTACACCTTC.

As regards this clone: The same CDR3 arises from other DNA sequences in this sample as well. The gene calls are TRBV5-1 and TRBJ1-1; D gene uncertain. CDR1 and CDR2 from the germline V gene are SGHRS and YFSETQ. This CDR3 has 14 residues. The V end was cut by 0 bases, the J end by 0 bases, with 6 bases between. Written as DNA, the CDR3 is TGCGCCAGCAGCTTGGGGCCAGTGAACACTGAAGCTTTCTTT. Encoded protein: CASSLGPVNTEAFF.

This clone showed up many times. The chain links TRBV6-6 to TRBJ2-7; tentatively, D is TRBD1 (5 bases). The CDR3 runs to 14 residues. Trimming took 5 bases from V and 0 from J, leaving 11 bases between them. CDR1 is MNHNY and CDR2 is SVGAGI in the germline V gene (reference sequence). The DNA of the CDR3 is TGTGCCAGCAGTCCCCTGACAGACTCCTACGAGCAGTACTTC. Translation: CASSPLTDSYEQYF.

The V gene is TRBV30, the J gene TRBJ1-2; D remains unclear. The germline V gene encodes CDR1 GTSNPN and CDR2 SVGIG (reference sequence). V was shortened by 0 bases and J by 10 bases, with 15 bases between the two germline ends. The CDR3 covers 13 residues. The CDR3 is CAWSVGDLRVYTF. The CDR3 DNA reads TGTGCCTGGAGTGTCGGGGATCTACGGGTCTACACCTTC.

The V and J genes are TRBV18 and TRBJ1-2; weak D call: TRBD1 (5 bases). From germline, CDR1 is KGHSH and CDR2 LQKENI. The CDR3 is 15 amino acids. V was pared by 2 bases and J by 2 bases, with 12 bases between. The CDR3 region is CASSPGADYNYGYTF. The CDR3 bases are TGTGCCAGCTCACCAGGGGCAGATTACAACTATGGCTACACCTTC.

The V call is TRBV5-8, the J call TRBJ1-2; D is perhaps TRBD1 (6 bases). V dropped 2 bases and J dropped 4 bases, with 9 bases sitting between them. CDR1 is SGHTS and CDR2 is YDEGEE in the germline V gene. This CDR3 has 13 amino acids. The CDR3 sequence: CASSFGGAYGYTF. For the CDR3, the DNA is TGTGCCAGCAGCTTCGGGGGGGCCTATGGCTACACCTTC.

The genes are TRBV9 and TRBJ2-2; 12 nucleotides line up with TRBD2. There are 18 residues in the CDR3. V shed 3 bases, J shed 7 bases, and the junction held 13 bases outside the gene matches. In germline, CDR1 is SGDLS, CDR2 YYNGEE. CDR3 DNA sequence: TGTGCCAGCAGCGACAACCGACTAGCGGGGGTCCCCCGCGGGGAGCTGTTTTTT. Translated, it gives CASSDNRLAGVPRGELFF.

This rearrangement joins TRBV7-7 to TRBJ2-7; maybe TRBD2 (5 bases). V was trimmed by 0 bases and J by 9 bases, leaving 12 bases between them. This CDR3 has 13 residues. Germline lookup yields CDR1 SSHAT and CDR2 FNYEAQ (reference sequence). CDR3 in amino acids: CASSLAENRGQYF. CDR3 coding DNA: TGTGCCAGCAGCTTAGCAGAGAATCGGGGGCAGTACTTC. The full variable domain, with the rest looked up from reference TRBV7-7 and TRBJ2-7, is GAGVSQSPRYKVTKRGQDVTLRCDPISSHATLYWYQQALGQGPEFLTYFNYEAQPDKSGLPSDRFSAERPEGSISTLTIQRTEQRDSAMYRCASSLAENRGQYFGPGTRLTVT.

The chain combines TRBV3-1 (or the pseudogene TRBV3-2) with TRBJ2-5; 11 bases align to TRBD1. The CDR3 is 15 residues long. Trimming cost V 5 bases and J 6 bases; bases outside gene matches: 8. Germline CDR1 and CDR2: LGHDT and YNNKEL (reference sequence). CDR3 sequence: CASSAPGQGGKTQYF. The CDR3 nucleotides are TGTGCCAGCAGCGCGCCGGGACAGGGGGGGAAGACCCAGTACTTC.

V gene TRBV2 combines with J gene TRBJ2-1; TRBD2 matches 15 bases. The CDR3 consists of 16 residues. CDR1 is SNHLY, CDR2 FYNNEI, per germline. J lost 7 bases, V lost 5 bases, and 6 bases had no gene match. CDR3 amino acids: CASSLGLAGGENEQFF. The CDR3 coding sequence is TGTGCCAGCAGTCTTGGACTAGCGGGGGGGGAGAATGAGCAGTTCTTC.